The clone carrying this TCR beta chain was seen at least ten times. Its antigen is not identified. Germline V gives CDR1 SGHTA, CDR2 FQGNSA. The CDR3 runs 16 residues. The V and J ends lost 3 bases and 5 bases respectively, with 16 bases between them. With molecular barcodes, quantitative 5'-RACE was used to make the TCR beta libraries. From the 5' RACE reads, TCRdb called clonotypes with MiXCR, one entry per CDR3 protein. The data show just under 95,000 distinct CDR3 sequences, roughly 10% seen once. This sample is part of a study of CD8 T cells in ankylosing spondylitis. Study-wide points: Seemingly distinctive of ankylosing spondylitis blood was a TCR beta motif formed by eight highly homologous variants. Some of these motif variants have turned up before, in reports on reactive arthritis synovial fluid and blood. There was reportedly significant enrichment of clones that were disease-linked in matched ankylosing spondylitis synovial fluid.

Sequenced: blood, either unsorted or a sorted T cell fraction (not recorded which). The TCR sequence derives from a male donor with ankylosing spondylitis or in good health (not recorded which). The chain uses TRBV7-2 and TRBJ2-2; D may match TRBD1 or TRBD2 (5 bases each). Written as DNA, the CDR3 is TGTGCCAGCAGCTTTTTTTCGGCAGGGAGAACCGGGGAGCTGTTTTTT. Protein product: CASSFFSAGRTGELFF.